The sequence of this T cell receptor beta chain was determined in a study of early T cells in non-severe SARS-CoV-2 infection. TCRdb called the 5' RACE reads again in MiXCR, with one record for every CDR3 protein. The table has about 70,000 distinct CDR3 sequences, about a tenth seen once. Trimming pared 3 bases from V and 10 bases from J, leaving 19 bases between. CDR1 is DFQATT, CDR2 SNEGSKA, per germline (reference sequence). This CDR3 region has 14 residues. This clonotype turned up a few times. Its antigen is undetermined. Broader study findings: Database matching using VDJdb favored anti-spike CD8 responses, with private and CD4 specificities left missing.

This clonotype was sampled from an adult who was a healthcare worker with PCR-confirmed SARS-CoV-2 infection or an uninfected control (not recorded which). This chain joins TRBV20-1 and TRBJ2-1; tentatively, D is TRBD2 (5 bases). This specimen was whole blood, taken at baseline. The CDR3 DNA follows: TGCAGTGCTAGGGGCTACCTCTCATCGGGGGAGCAGTTCTTC. This translates into CSARGYLSSGEQFF.